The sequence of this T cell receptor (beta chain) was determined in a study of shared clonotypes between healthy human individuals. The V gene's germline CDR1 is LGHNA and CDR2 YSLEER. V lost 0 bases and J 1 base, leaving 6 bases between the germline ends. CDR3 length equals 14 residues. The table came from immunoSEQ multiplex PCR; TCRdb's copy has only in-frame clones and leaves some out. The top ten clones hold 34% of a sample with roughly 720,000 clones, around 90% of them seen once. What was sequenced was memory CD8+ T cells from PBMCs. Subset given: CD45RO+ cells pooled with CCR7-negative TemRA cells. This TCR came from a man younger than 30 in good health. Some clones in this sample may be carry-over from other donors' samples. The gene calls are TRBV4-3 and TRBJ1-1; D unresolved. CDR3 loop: CASSQELTNTEAFF. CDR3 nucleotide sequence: TGCGCCAGCAGCCAAGAATTGACGAACACTGAAGCTTTCTTT.